The 29 T cell receptor beta chains in this list originate from one sample, sequenced in a study of blood T cell repertoires in COVID-19. Clones were read by immunoSEQ multiplex PCR, and TCRdb kept only the in-frame ones, dropping some. This sample carries roughly 200,000 clones, less than 90% of them seen once, and the ten largest clones take approximately 3%. Input material: PBMCs or T cells enriched from blood (not recorded which). The source is a woman aged 50 to 60 in a cohort exposed to, infected with or recovered from COVID-19 (not recorded which).

J is TRBJ2-7 and V is TRBV9; the match to TRBD1 covers 10 bases. The junction had 6 bases not matched to a gene; V was cut back by 3 bases and J by 6 bases. Germline lookup yields CDR1 SGDLS and CDR2 YYNGEE. The CDR3 sequence is 14 residues long. CDR3 in DNA: TGTGCCAGCAGCGAGCGCGGACAGGGGGGCGAGCAGTACTTC. Encoded protein: CASSERGQGGEQYF.

The chain's CDR3 is CASSFGTDTQYF. In DNA form, the CDR3 reads TGTGCCAGCAGCTTCGGCACAGATACGCAGTATTTT. V is TRBV7-3 and J is TRBJ2-3; D not certain. V was shortened by 3 bases and J by 1 base, with 2 bases between the two germline ends. The CDR3 has 12 amino acids. Germline CDR1 and CDR2: SGHTA and FQGTGA. The full variable domain, completed using reference TRBV7-3 and TRBJ2-3, is GAGVSQTPSNKVTEKGKYVELRCDPISGHTALYWYRQSLGQGPEFLIYFQGTGAADDSGLPNDRFFAVRPEGSVSTLKIQRTERGDSAVYLCASSFGTDTQYFGPGTRLTVL.

The chain uses TRBV9 and TRBJ1-3; no firm D call. Germline assignment: CDR1 SGDLS and CDR2 YYNGEE. CDR3 size: 15 residues. The V gene lost 3 bases and the J gene lost 6 bases, with 16 bases spanning the gap. The CDR3 region is CASSAPDLHSNTIYF. The CDR3 nucleotides are TGTGCCAGCAGCGCGCCGGACTTACATTCAAACACCATATATTTT. Together with reference TRBV9 and TRBJ1-3, the CDR3 gives the full variable domain: DSGVTQTPKHLITATGQRVTLRCSPRSGDLSVYWYQQSLDQGLQFLIQYYNGEERAKGNILERFSAQQFPDLHSELNLSSLELGDSALYFCASSAPDLHSNTIYFGEGSWLTVV.

This chain joins TRBV20-1 and TRBJ2-7; possibly TRBD1 for D (5 bases). The ends were cut back, 6 bases at V and 6 bases at J, with 12 bases in the middle. The CDR3 is made up of 11 amino acids. CDR1 and CDR2 (germline): DFQATT, SNEGSKA (reference sequence). The CDR3 region has the DNA TGCAGTGCCCAAAACAGGTTCGAGCAGTACTTC. Protein: CSAQNRFEQYF.

Here the CDR3 DNA reads TGTGCCAGCAGCGGGGGGGGCCCCACTGAAGCTTTCTTT. It codes for CASSGGGPTEAFF. This chain uses TRBV21-1 with TRBJ1-1. TRBV21-1 is shown as a pseudogene. The CDR3 covers 13 residues.

The J gene is TRBJ1-6, the V gene TRBV3-1 (or the pseudogene TRBV3-2); D might be TRBD1 (6 bases). The CDR3 totals 13 residues. Germline loops: CDR1 LGHDT, CDR2 YNNKEL (reference sequence). V lost 2 bases and J lost 16, with 15 bases in between. CDR3 region: CASSQTRDTELHF. As DNA, the CDR3 is TGTGCCAGCAGCCAAACCCGGGACACCGAGCTCCACTTT.

Note on this clone: This CDR3 is also generated by other DNA sequences in the sample. V and J are TRBV5-1 and TRBJ2-5; tentative D call: TRBD1 (6 bases). The CDR3 covers 15 residues. V lost 1 base and J lost 2, with 12 bases in between. Per germline, CDR1 SGHRS and CDR2 YFSETQ. The DNA for the CDR3 is TGCGCCAGCAGCTTGCTAACAGGGCCGCAAGAGACCCAGTACTTC. Translating it yields CASSLLTGPQETQYF.

This clone was found once. J is TRBJ1-6 and V is TRBV4-3; TRBD1 matches 10 bases. Germline-derived CDR1 and CDR2 are LGHNA and YSLEER. The trim removed 1 base at V and 9 bases at J, leaving 3 bases unmatched. The length of the CDR3 is 15 residues. The CDR3 spells CASSQVGTGVSPLHF. CDR3 DNA: TGCGCCAGCAGCCAAGTAGGGACAGGGGTTTCACCCCTCCACTTT.

The chain joins TRBV4-2 to TRBJ2-5; 16 positions agree with TRBD2. The V gene's germline CDR1 is LGHNA and CDR2 YNFKEQ. The CDR3 is 16 residues long. Trimming at V came to 3 bases and at J to 4 bases, leaving 2 bases not matched to a gene. CDR3 sequence: CASSQGLAGGLETQYF. In nucleotides, the CDR3 is TGTGCCAGCAGCCAGGGACTAGCGGGGGGGTTAGAGACCCAGTACTTC.

This chain uses TRBV10-3 with TRBJ2-7; D ambiguous. Germline CDR1 reads ENHRY; CDR2 reads SYGVKD. Deletions cut 0 bases from V and 2 bases from J, with 8 bases between. This CDR3 is 14 amino acids long. CDR3 region: CAISESHSAYEQYF. DNA of the CDR3: TGTGCCATCAGTGAGTCTCACAGTGCCTACGAGCAGTACTTC.

The V gene is TRBV7-3, the J gene TRBJ2-7, with 7 bases fitting TRBD2. This CDR3 comprises 14 residues. Germline V CDR1 and CDR2: SGHTA, FQGTGA. The V gene end was trimmed by 5 bases and the J gene end by 5 bases; junction bases not matched to a gene: 9. The CDR3 sequence is CASSTDTGRHEQYF. CDR3 sequence (DNA): TGTGCCAGCAGCACCGACACCGGGAGGCACGAGCAGTACTTC.

The chain is built from TRBV5-4 and TRBJ2-3, with a possible D match to TRBD2 (6 bases). The V and J ends lost 5 bases and 12 bases respectively, with 22 bases between them. The length of the CDR3 is 14 residues. CDR1 is SGHNT, CDR2 YYREEE, per germline (reference sequence). The CDR3 protein is CASREGLPGEFQYF. The CDR3 DNA reads TGTGCCAGCAGGGAGGGACTCCCAGGTGAATTTCAGTATTTT.

V is TRBV2 and J is TRBJ1-6; 9 nucleotides line up with TRBD1. The CDR3 extends over 14 amino acids. The germline V gene has CDR1 SNHLY and CDR2 FYNNEI. The ends lost 6 bases at V and 7 bases at J; junction bases unmatched: 4. The CDR3 DNA reads TGTGCCAGCAGGGACAGGGGCCCCAATTCACCCCTCCACTTT. Residues: CASRDRGPNSPLHF.

V and J are TRBV30 and TRBJ1-6; D unresolved. CDR3 length: 14 amino acids. Germline values: CDR1 GTSNPN, CDR2 SVGIG (reference sequence). The V gene lost 4 bases and the J gene lost 7 bases, with 14 bases spanning the gap. The CDR3 bases are TGTGCCTGGACCAAAGGACTGAAAAATTCACCCCTCCACTTT. Translating gives CAWTKGLKNSPLHF. The full variable domain, rest sourced from reference TRBV30 and TRBJ1-6, is SQTIHQWPATLVQPVGSPLSLECTVEGTSNPNLYWYRQAAGRGLQLLFYSVGIGQISSEVPQNLSASRPQDRQFILSSKKLLLSDSGFYLCAWTKGLKNSPLHFGNGTRLTVT.

The CDR3 is CASSQDKSGGEGYTF. Here the CDR3 DNA reads TGCGCCAGCAGCCAAGATAAATCCGGCGGGGAGGGCTACACCTTC. The V call is TRBV4-3, the J call TRBJ1-2; no clear D gene. The CDR3 is made up of 15 amino acids. V was trimmed by 0 bases and J by 8 bases, leaving 16 bases between them. Germline V gene lookup returns CDR1 LGHNA and CDR2 YSLEER.

On this clone itself: The junction and the germline gene differ at one end; a read error may be behind it. This chain uses TRBV4-3 with TRBJ2-7, with TRBD1 matching 10 bases. The germline CDR1 and CDR2 sequences are LGHNA and YSLEER. The length of the CDR3 is 15 residues. The CDR3 nucleotides are TGCACCAGCAGCCAAGGGACAGGGGAATCCTACGAGCAGTACTTC. It codes for CTSSQGTGESYEQYF.

The chain couples TRBV12-3 or TRBV12-4 to TRBJ1-1; D unclear. V dropped 8 bases and J dropped 2 bases, with 12 bases sitting between them. The CDR3 has 13 amino acids. The CDR3 coding sequence is TGTGCCAGCGAGAGAATCCGAAACACTGAAGCTTTCTTT. This translates into CASERIRNTEAFF.

In regard to this clone: The germline gene is not matched at one end of the junction; a read error may be the cause. J is TRBJ1-2 and V is TRBV28; D is uncertain. The CDR3 consists of 11 residues. The germline V gene has CDR1 MDHEN and CDR2 SYDVKM. Here the CDR3 reads CASSADYGYTF. The DNA for the CDR3 is TGTGCCAGCAGTGCCGACTACGGCTACACCTTC.

This clone was seen just once. The chain is built from TRBV6-5 and TRBJ2-2; 8 positions agree with TRBD2. Germline-derived CDR1 and CDR2 are MNHEY and SVGAGI. This CDR3 is built from 14 residues. V was clipped by 8 bases and J by 0 bases; unmatched bases: 2. For the CDR3, the DNA is TGTGCCAGCGGGGGACTAGCGAACACCGGGGAGCTGTTTTTT. It codes for CASGGLANTGELFF.

The chain combines TRBV24-1 with TRBJ2-2, with D uncertain. Trimming shortened V by 5 bases and J by 6 bases, and 15 bases separated the two germline ends. CDR3 length: 15 amino acids. In germline, CDR1 is KGHDR, CDR2 SFDVKD. The CDR3 here is CATSGPPGVAGELFF. Here the CDR3 DNA reads TGTGCCACCAGTGGTCCCCCTGGAGTCGCCGGGGAGCTGTTTTTT.

V is TRBV3-1 (or the pseudogene TRBV3-2) and J is TRBJ1-6, with TRBD1 as a possible D gene (6 bases). The germline V gene has CDR1 LGHDT and CDR2 YNNKEL (reference sequence). CDR3 length equals 14 residues. Trimming removed 4 bases from V and 10 bases from J, with 14 bases in between. For the CDR3, the DNA is TGTGCCAGCAGCCTCGGACAGACCAAATCACCCCTCCACTTT. Translated: CASSLGQTKSPLHF.

The chain carries TRBV10-1 and TRBJ2-7, with 8 bases aligning to TRBD1. Germline CDR1 reads WNHNN; CDR2 reads SYGVQD (reference sequence). This CDR3 spans 14 amino acids. V dropped 4 bases and J dropped 6; count of bases not matched to a gene: 8. The CDR3 DNA follows: TGCGCCAGCAGTGGGACAGGGAGTCGTTCCGAGCAGTACTTC. Protein sequence: CASSGTGSRSEQYF.

Only one count was recorded for this clone. The chain couples TRBV5-1 to TRBJ2-4, with D possibly TRBD2 on 6 matching bases. There are 16 residues in the CDR3. The V gene lost 4 bases and the J gene lost 2 bases, with 16 bases spanning the gap. In germline, CDR1 is SGHRS, CDR2 YFSETQ. CDR3: CASSLQPAGSKNIQYF. The CDR3 DNA follows: TGCGCCAGCAGCCTCCAACCGGCGGGGTCCAAAAACATTCAGTACTTC.

The gene calls are TRBV9 and TRBJ2-3; no definite D call. The CDR3 has 16 amino acids. Trimming stripped 2 bases from V and 2 bases from J, with 15 bases between. Germline V gene sequence: CDR1 SGDLS, CDR2 YYNGEE. CDR3 amino acids: CASSVAAWRHTDTQYF. DNA of the CDR3: TGTGCCAGCAGCGTTGCGGCCTGGCGTCACACAGATACGCAGTATTTT.

This clone was detected only once. V and J are TRBV9 and TRBJ1-2, with no clear D. The length of the CDR3 is 15 residues. Trimming took off 3 bases at V and 7 bases at J, with 19 bases between the two ends. The germline CDR1 and CDR2 sequences are SGDLS and YYNGEE. The chain's CDR3 is CASSASQDSGPGYTF. The CDR3 DNA is TGTGCCAGCAGCGCATCTCAGGACTCCGGCCCTGGCTACACCTTC.

V and J are TRBV16 and TRBJ2-3; D is possibly TRBD2 (6 bases). V was clipped by 5 bases and J by 0 bases, with 15 bases between them. The CDR3 is 16 residues long. Germline CDR1 reads KGHSY; CDR2 reads FQNENV. The chain's CDR3 is CASSSLTSPSTDTQYF. The CDR3, as DNA: TGTGCCAGCAGCTCCCTGACTAGTCCTAGCACAGATACGCAGTATTTT.

V usage is TRBV7-3 and J usage is TRBJ2-1; TRBD1 agrees at 7 bases. The junction had 7 bases not matched to a gene; V was cut back by 5 bases and J by 6 bases. Germline CDR1 and CDR2: SGHTA and FQGTGA. The CDR3 spans 14 residues. CDR3 in amino acids: CASSTRQGGNEQFF. The CDR3 coding sequence is TGTGCCAGCAGCACCCGACAGGGTGGCAATGAGCAGTTCTTC.

The chain joins TRBV19 to TRBJ1-1, with D perhaps matching TRBD1 (5 bases). The CDR3 contains 12 residues. V gave up 4 bases and J gave up 3 bases, with 6 bases separating them. Germline CDR1 reads LNHDA; CDR2 reads SQIVND (reference sequence). CDR3 sequence reads: CASSRGDTEAFF. The DNA of the CDR3 is TGTGCCAGTAGTAGGGGGGACACTGAAGCTTTCTTT.

This clone came up a few times. This chain uses TRBV7-2 with TRBJ2-3, with TRBD2 matching 7 bases. CDR3 length: 16 residues. Germline CDR1 and CDR2: SGHTA and FQGNSA. The ends lost 6 bases at V and 2 bases at J; junction bases unmatched: 11. The CDR3 spells CASRAGGGDITDTQYF. CDR3 nucleotide sequence: TGTGCCAGCAGGGCGGGCGGGGGAGACATCACAGATACGCAGTATTTT. Full variable domain (remainder filled in from reference TRBV7-2 and TRBJ2-3): GAGVSQSPSNKVTEKGKDVELRCDPISGHTALYWYRQSLGQGLEFLIYFQGNSAPDKSGLPSDRFSAERTGGSVSTLTIQRTQQEDSAVYLCASRAGGGDITDTQYFGPGTRLTVL.